This TCR beta chain was obtained from a study of blood T cell repertoires in COVID-19. Overall study context: Specimens from acute and convalescent COVID-19 originated in the United States, Italy and Spain.

This clone was counted once. From germline, CDR1 is SEHNR and CDR2 FQNEAQ (reference sequence). The CDR3 sequence is 18 residues long. The junction had 11 bases not matched to a gene; V was cut back by 3 bases and J by 5 bases. Assay: immunoSEQ multiplex PCR; the TCRdb copy retains only in-frame clones and omits some. Of approximately 260,000 clones detected, roughly 88% appear once; the ten largest clones hold more than 8.5%. Sequenced: peripheral blood. This TCR was sampled from a woman between 65 and 79 years old with COVID-19, enrolled during active disease. The chain recombines TRBV7-9 with TRBJ1-4; 11 nucleotides align to TRBD1. The DNA of the CDR3 is TGTGCCAGCAGCTTTACCGGGACAGGGGGACTCGGGAATGAAAAACTGTTTTTT. Translation gives CASSFTGTGGLGNEKLFF.